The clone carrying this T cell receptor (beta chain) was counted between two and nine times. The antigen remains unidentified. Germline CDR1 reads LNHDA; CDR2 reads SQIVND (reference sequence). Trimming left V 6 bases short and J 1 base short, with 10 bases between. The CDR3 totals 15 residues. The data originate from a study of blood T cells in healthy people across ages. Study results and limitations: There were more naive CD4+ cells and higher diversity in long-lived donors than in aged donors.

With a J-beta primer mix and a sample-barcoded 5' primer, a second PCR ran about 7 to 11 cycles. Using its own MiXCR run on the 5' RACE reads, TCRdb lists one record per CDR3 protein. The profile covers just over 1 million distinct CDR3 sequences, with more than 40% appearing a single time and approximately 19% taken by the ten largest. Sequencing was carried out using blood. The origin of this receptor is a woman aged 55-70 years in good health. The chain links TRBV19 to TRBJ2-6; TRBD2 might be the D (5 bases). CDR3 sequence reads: CASRDPGSGANVLTF. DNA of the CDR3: TGTGCCAGTAGGGATCCGGGGTCTGGGGCCAACGTCCTGACTTTC.